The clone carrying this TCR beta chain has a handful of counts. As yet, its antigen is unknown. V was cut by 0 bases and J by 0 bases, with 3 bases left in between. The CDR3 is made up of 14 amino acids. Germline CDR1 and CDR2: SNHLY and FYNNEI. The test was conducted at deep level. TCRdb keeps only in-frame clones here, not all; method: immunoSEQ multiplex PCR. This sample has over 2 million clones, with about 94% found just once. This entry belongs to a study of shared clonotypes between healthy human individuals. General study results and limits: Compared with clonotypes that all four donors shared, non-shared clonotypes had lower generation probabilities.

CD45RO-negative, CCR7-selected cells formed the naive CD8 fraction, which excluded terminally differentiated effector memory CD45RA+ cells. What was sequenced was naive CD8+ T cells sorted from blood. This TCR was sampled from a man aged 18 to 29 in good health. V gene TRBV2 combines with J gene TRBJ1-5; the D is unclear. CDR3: CASSEAPSNQPQHF. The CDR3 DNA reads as TGTGCCAGCAGTGAAGCCCCTAGCAATCAGCCCCAGCATTTT.